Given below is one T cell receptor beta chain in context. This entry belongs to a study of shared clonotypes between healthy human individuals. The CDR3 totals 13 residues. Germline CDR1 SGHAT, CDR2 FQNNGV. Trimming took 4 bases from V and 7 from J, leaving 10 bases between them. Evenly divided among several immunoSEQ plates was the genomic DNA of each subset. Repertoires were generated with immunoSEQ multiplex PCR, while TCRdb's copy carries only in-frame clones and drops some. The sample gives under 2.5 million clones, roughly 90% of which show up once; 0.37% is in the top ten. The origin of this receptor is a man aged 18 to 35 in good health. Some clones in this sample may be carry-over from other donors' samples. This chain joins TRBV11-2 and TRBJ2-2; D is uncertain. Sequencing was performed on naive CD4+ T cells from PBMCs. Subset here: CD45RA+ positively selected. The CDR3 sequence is CASSSDWVGELFF. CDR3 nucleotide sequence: TGTGCCAGCAGCTCAGACTGGGTCGGGGAGCTGTTTTTT.